This T cell receptor beta chain was identified during a study of blood T cell repertoires in COVID-19. Across the study: Samples representing acute and convalescent COVID-19 were sourced from the United States, Italy and Spain.

Trimming pared 6 bases from V and 4 bases from J, leaving 10 bases between. This CDR3 spans 13 amino acids. CDR1 and CDR2 from the germline V gene are SGDLS and YYNGEE. The protocol was immunoSEQ multiplex PCR, while the TCRdb copy is restricted to in-frame clones and leaves out a portion. The repertoire has a few hundred thousand clones, 80% to 90% of them found once; the top ten carry roughly 4.5%. The TCR sequence derives from a man in his fifties with acute or convalescent COVID-19. Input material: peripheral blood. The rearrangement joins TRBV9 to TRBJ1-4; D gene ambiguous. In DNA form, the CDR3 reads TGTGCCAGCAATGGGCAAGATAATGAAAAACTGTTTTTT. Translating it yields CASNGQDNEKLFF.